Described below is a single T cell receptor (beta chain) sequence and its context. Its cognate antigen is unknown. This PCR relied on a set of 60 Vbeta primers and 13 Jbeta primers. The protocol was immunoSEQ multiplex PCR, while the TCRdb copy is restricted to in-frame clones and leaves out a portion. The sample holds some 130,000 clones; roughly 79% are singletons and the top ten take about 2.9%. The sample is drawn from a study of cytomegalovirus exposure and HLA in healthy donors. Study conclusions and caveats: Associated with cytomegalovirus, according to the listing, were 150 to 200 TCR beta chains.

The CDR3 contains 15 residues. With 0 bases clipped from V and 5 bases from J, the junction kept 3 bases outside the gene matches. In germline, CDR1 is SGDLS, CDR2 YYNGEE. This receptor was obtained from a boy aged 2 to 10 in good health and CMV-seronegative. The chain joins TRBV9 to TRBJ2-1, with TRBD2 matching 9 bases. Sequenced: PBMCs. The CDR3 DNA reads as TGTGCCAGCAGCGTAGCAGCGGGAGGTAACAATGAGCAGTTCTTC. Residues: CASSVAAGGNNEQFF.